A selection of T cell receptor beta chains follows, all from one sample in a study of post-analysis software for immune sequencing data. TCRdb analysed the PCR reads with MiXCR anew, one entry per CDR3 protein. The table records about 500,000 distinct CDR3 sequences, around 40% of them present only once. Sample: blood. All receptors come from a girl aged 5-17 years with multiple sclerosis. Both conserved end residues are part of each CDR3. Each record gives: clone size, V gene, J gene, D gene, CDR3 DNA, CDR3 protein. A D gene is named only where the DNA matches it firmly. Some rows have no size entry. The others give once, few or many, or a class for an expanded clone.

clone size: few
V gene: TRBV24-1
J gene: TRBJ1-1
D gene: TRBD1
CDR3 DNA: TGTGCCACCAGTGAGCTACAGGGGAGCACTGAAGCTTTCTTT
CDR3 protein: CATSELQGSTEAFF

clone size: NA
V gene: TRBV24-1
J gene: TRBJ2-5
D gene: NA
CDR3 DNA: TGTGCCACCGCTCTGGGGGATGGGACCCAGTACTTC
CDR3 protein: CATALGDGTQYF

clone size: NA
V gene: TRBV20-1
J gene: TRBJ2-7
D gene: TRBD2
CDR3 DNA: TGCAGTGCCGCTAGCGGGAGGGCCTTCTACGAGCAGTACTTC
CDR3 protein: CSAASGRAFYEQYF

clone size: once
V gene: TRBV29-1
J gene: TRBJ2-1
D gene: NA
CDR3 DNA: TGCAGCGTTGAGGAGGTAGGAAACTCCTACAATGAGCAGTTCTTC
CDR3 protein: CSVEEVGNSYNEQFF

clone size: few
V gene: TRBV12-3/TRBV12-4
J gene: TRBJ2-4
D gene: TRBD2
CDR3 DNA: TGTGCCAGCAGCCAAAGAGCGGGAGGATCGGCACGAAACATTCAGTACTTC
CDR3 protein: CASSQRAGGSARNIQYF

clone size: NA
V gene: TRBV7-9
J gene: TRBJ2-1
D gene: TRBD2
CDR3 DNA: TGTGCCAGCAGCTTGCTTAGCGGGAGTCAGGGTGAGCAGTTCTTC
CDR3 protein: CASSLLSGSQGEQFF

clone size: NA
V gene: TRBV7-3
J gene: TRBJ1-1
D gene: NA
CDR3 DNA: TGTGCCAGCAGCCGCCCGGGGAGCACTGAAGCTTTCTTT
CDR3 protein: CASSRPGSTEAFF

clone size: NA
V gene: TRBV12-3/TRBV12-4
J gene: TRBJ2-4
D gene: TRBD2
CDR3 DNA: TGTGCCAGCAGTTTGGGTAGCGGGAGGGCGGGAAACATTCAGTACTTC
CDR3 protein: CASSLGSGRAGNIQYF

clone size: NA
V gene: TRBV30
J gene: TRBJ2-1
D gene: TRBD1
CDR3 DNA: TGTGCCTGGTCGACAGGGGGGGCACGAGAGCAGTTCTTC
CDR3 protein: CAWSTGGAREQFF

clone size: many
V gene: TRBV7-7
J gene: TRBJ2-4
D gene: NA
CDR3 DNA: TGTGCTAGCAGCTTAGGTCCCACGGGGTACTTC
CDR3 protein: CASSLGPTGYF

clone size: few
V gene: TRBV7-3
J gene: TRBJ2-1
D gene: NA
CDR3 DNA: TGTGCCAGCAGCTTAGGCCCCTCGGGCGGTGAGCAGTTCTTC
CDR3 protein: CASSLGPSGGEQFF

clone size: NA
V gene: TRBV6-2/TRBV6-3
J gene: TRBJ1-1
D gene: NA
CDR3 DNA: TGTGCCAGCGCCCGGATCAGCCCTAACACTGAAGCTTTCTTT
CDR3 protein: CASARISPNTEAFF

clone size: NA
V gene: TRBV5-1
J gene: TRBJ2-3
D gene: NA
CDR3 DNA: TGCGCCAGCAGCTCCAAACGGTCGGCCACAGATACGCAGTATTTT
CDR3 protein: CASSSKRSATDTQYF

clone size: few
V gene: TRBV4-2
J gene: TRBJ2-1
D gene: TRBD1
CDR3 DNA: TGTGCCAGCAGCCAATTCCGGACAGGGGAAAACTACAATGAGCAGTTCTTC
CDR3 protein: CASSQFRTGENYNEQFF

clone size: few
V gene: TRBV7-3
J gene: TRBJ2-1
D gene: NA
CDR3 DNA: TGTGCCAGCAGCTTATCCGGCAATGGTGAGCAGTTCTTC
CDR3 protein: CASSLSGNGEQFF

clone size: NA
V gene: TRBV5-1
J gene: TRBJ2-3
D gene: TRBD2
CDR3 DNA: TGCGCCAGCAGCGGACTAGCGGGAGGGCAGGATACGCAGTATTTT
CDR3 protein: CASSGLAGGQDTQYF

clone size: NA
V gene: TRBV3-1
J gene: TRBJ2-3
D gene: NA
CDR3 DNA: TGTGCCAGCAGCCAAGATAGGAACCCTAGTGCTTCAGATACGCAGTATTTT
CDR3 protein: CASSQDRNPSASDTQYF

clone size: NA
V gene: TRBV29-1
J gene: TRBJ2-1
D gene: TRBD2
CDR3 DNA: TGCAGCGTTGAAGATAAGGGACTAGCGGGAGGGCCTGGCAATGAGCAGTTCTTC
CDR3 protein: CSVEDKGLAGGPGNEQFF

clone size: NA
V gene: TRBV7-9
J gene: TRBJ2-2
D gene: NA
CDR3 DNA: TGTGCCAGCAGTCCCGGACGGTTTTCCGGGGAGCTGTTTTTT
CDR3 protein: CASSPGRFSGELFF

clone size: NA
V gene: TRBV11-2
J gene: TRBJ2-7
D gene: TRBD2
CDR3 DNA: TGTGCCAGCAGCTTCGGGACTAGCGGACCCCCTTCCTACGAGCAGTACTTC
CDR3 protein: CASSFGTSGPPSYEQYF

clone size: NA
V gene: TRBV3-1
J gene: TRBJ1-2
D gene: NA
CDR3 DNA: TGTGCCAGCAGCGGACGGGCTCAAGCTGGCTACACCTTC
CDR3 protein: CASSGRAQAGYTF

clone size: NA
V gene: TRBV29-1
J gene: TRBJ1-2
D gene: NA
CDR3 DNA: TGCAGCGTTGCACCGTTAGCTAACTATGGCTACACCTTC
CDR3 protein: CSVAPLANYGYTF

clone size: few
V gene: TRBV5-1
J gene: TRBJ2-5
D gene: NA
CDR3 DNA: TGCGCCAGCAGCTTGGGAGGTTTCCAAGAGACCCAGTACTTC
CDR3 protein: CASSLGGFQETQYF

clone size: NA
V gene: TRBV9
J gene: TRBJ2-5
D gene: NA
CDR3 DNA: TGTGCCAGCAGCGTAGGTTCTCGGACAGCTCAAGAGACCCAGTACTTC
CDR3 protein: CASSVGSRTAQETQYF

clone size: few
V gene: TRBV10-3
J gene: TRBJ2-6
D gene: TRBD1
CDR3 DNA: TGTGCCATCAGTCCCCCACGGGACAGGGCCTCTGGGGCCAACGTCCTGACTTTC
CDR3 protein: CAISPPRDRASGANVLTF

clone size: NA
V gene: TRBV6-2/TRBV6-3
J gene: TRBJ2-3
D gene: TRBD2
CDR3 DNA: TGTGCCAGCAGTTACGCCGGGACTAGCGGCCAAGATACGCAGTATTTT
CDR3 protein: CASSYAGTSGQDTQYF

clone size: NA
V gene: TRBV7-9
J gene: TRBJ2-5
D gene: NA
CDR3 DNA: TGTGCCAGCAGCCCGTTCGGGATCCCCCCACAAGAGACCCAGTACTTC
CDR3 protein: CASSPFGIPPQETQYF

clone size: NA
V gene: TRBV7-6
J gene: TRBJ2-1
D gene: TRBD2
CDR3 DNA: TGTGCCAGCAGCTTAGCGTTGAGCGGCCGGGAGGCCAATGAGCAGTTCTTC
CDR3 protein: CASSLALSGREANEQFF

clone size: NA
V gene: TRBV12-3/TRBV12-4
J gene: TRBJ2-1
D gene: NA
CDR3 DNA: TGTGCCAGCACCCTGGGGGGAATTGCGGAGCAGTTCTTC
CDR3 protein: CASTLGGIAEQFF

clone size: NA
V gene: TRBV29-1
J gene: TRBJ2-4
D gene: NA
CDR3 DNA: TGCAGCGTTGAAACGCGATTAGCCAAAAACACTCAGTACTTC
CDR3 protein: CSVETRLAKNTQYF

clone size: NA
V gene: TRBV6-5
J gene: TRBJ2-1
D gene: TRBD2
CDR3 DNA: TGTGCCAGCAGTAGTACTAGCGGGAGAATTTTCAATGAGCAGTTCTTC
CDR3 protein: CASSSTSGRIFNEQFF

clone size: once
V gene: TRBV20-1
J gene: TRBJ2-7
D gene: NA
CDR3 DNA: TGCAGTGCTAGTATAGCTTCCTACGAGCAGTACTTC
CDR3 protein: CSASIASYEQYF

clone size: NA
V gene: TRBV4-1
J gene: TRBJ2-1
D gene: TRBD2
CDR3 DNA: TGCGCCAGCAGCCAAGAAGCCCTAGCGGAATACTACAATGAGCAGTTCTTC
CDR3 protein: CASSQEALAEYYNEQFF

clone size: NA
V gene: TRBV6-2/TRBV6-3
J gene: TRBJ2-5
D gene: TRBD2
CDR3 DNA: TGTGCCAGCAGTTACTTCGTCCCAGCGGGAGTGGGAGAGCAGTACTTC
CDR3 protein: CASSYFVPAGVGEQYF

clone size: NA
V gene: TRBV6-5
J gene: TRBJ1-1
D gene: NA
CDR3 DNA: TGTGCCAGCAGTTCGGACAGAACTGAAGCTTTCTTT
CDR3 protein: CASSSDRTEAFF

clone size: NA
V gene: TRBV24-1
J gene: TRBJ2-1
D gene: NA
CDR3 DNA: TGTGCCACCAGTGCGGCGGGACTGGGAGTGTATGAGCAGTTCTTC
CDR3 protein: CATSAAGLGVYEQFF

clone size: NA
V gene: TRBV5-4
J gene: TRBJ2-7
D gene: TRBD2
CDR3 DNA: TGTGCCAGCAGCGGCCCGGGACTAGACGAGCAGTACTTC
CDR3 protein: CASSGPGLDEQYF

clone size: NA
V gene: TRBV20-1
J gene: TRBJ2-5
D gene: NA
CDR3 DNA: TGCAGTGCTAGGTCGGGACTCGACTGGGATGAGCAGTACTTC
CDR3 protein: CSARSGLDWDEQYF

clone size: few
V gene: TRBV7-2
J gene: TRBJ1-4
D gene: NA
CDR3 DNA: TGTGCCAGCAGCTCTGCGCGGGGTTCTAATGAAAAACTGTTTTTT
CDR3 protein: CASSSARGSNEKLFF

clone size: NA
V gene: TRBV18
J gene: TRBJ2-6
D gene: TRBD1
CDR3 DNA: TGTGCCAGCTCACCGGGACAGGGGCTAGTCTCTGGGGCCAACGTCCTGACTTTC
CDR3 protein: CASSPGQGLVSGANVLTF